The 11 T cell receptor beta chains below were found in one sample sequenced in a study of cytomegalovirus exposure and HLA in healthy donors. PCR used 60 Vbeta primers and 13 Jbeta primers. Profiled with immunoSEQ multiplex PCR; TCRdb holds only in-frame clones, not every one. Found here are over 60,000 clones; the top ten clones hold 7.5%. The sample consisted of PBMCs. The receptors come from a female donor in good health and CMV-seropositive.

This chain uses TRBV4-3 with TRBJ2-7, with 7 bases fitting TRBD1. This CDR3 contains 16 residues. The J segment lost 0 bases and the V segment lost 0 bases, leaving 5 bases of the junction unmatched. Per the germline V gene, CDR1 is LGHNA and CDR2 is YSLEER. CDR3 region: CASSQEQGHFSYEQYF. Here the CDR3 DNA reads TGCGCCAGCAGCCAAGAACAGGGGCATTTCTCCTACGAGCAGTACTTC.

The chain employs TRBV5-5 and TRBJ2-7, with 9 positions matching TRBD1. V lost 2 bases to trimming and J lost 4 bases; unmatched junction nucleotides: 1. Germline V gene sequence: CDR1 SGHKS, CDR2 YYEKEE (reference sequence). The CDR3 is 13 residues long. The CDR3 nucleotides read TGTGCCAGCAGCTTACAGGGGGCTTACGAGCAGTACTTC. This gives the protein CASSLQGAYEQYF.

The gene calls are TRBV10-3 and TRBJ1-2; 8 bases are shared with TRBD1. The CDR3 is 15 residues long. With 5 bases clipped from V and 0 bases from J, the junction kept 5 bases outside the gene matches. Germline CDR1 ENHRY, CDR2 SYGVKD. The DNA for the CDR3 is TGTGCCATCAGTTCCGGGACAGGACCTAACTATGGCTACACCTTC. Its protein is CAISSGTGPNYGYTF.

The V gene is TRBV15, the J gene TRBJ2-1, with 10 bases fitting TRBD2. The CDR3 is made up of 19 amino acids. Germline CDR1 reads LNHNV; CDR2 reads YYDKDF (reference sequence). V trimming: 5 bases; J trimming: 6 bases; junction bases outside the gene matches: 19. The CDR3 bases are TGTGCCACCAGCCCACGACCCGTTTTGATTAGCGGGAGGCTCAATGAGCAGTTCTTC. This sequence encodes CATSPRPVLISGRLNEQFF.

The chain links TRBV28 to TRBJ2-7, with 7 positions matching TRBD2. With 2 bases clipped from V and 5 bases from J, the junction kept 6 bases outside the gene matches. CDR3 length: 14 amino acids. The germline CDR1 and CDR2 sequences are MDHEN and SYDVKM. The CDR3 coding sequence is TGTGCCAGCAGTTTAGGGCGGGAGCAGGACGAGCAGTACTTC. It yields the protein CASSLGREQDEQYF. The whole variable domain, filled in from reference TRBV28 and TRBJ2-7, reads DVKVTQSSRYLVKRTGEKVFLECVQDMDHENMFWYRQDPGLGLRLIYFSYDVKMKEKGDIPEGYSVSREKKERFSLILESASTNQTSMYLCASSLGREQDEQYFGPGTRLTVT.

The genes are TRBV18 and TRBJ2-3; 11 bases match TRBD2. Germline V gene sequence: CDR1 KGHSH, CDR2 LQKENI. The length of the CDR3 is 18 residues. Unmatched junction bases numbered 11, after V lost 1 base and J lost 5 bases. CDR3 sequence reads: CASSPRVLAGDQGDTQYF. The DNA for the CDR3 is TGTGCCAGCTCACCACGTGTACTAGCGGGGGACCAAGGAGATACGCAGTATTTT.

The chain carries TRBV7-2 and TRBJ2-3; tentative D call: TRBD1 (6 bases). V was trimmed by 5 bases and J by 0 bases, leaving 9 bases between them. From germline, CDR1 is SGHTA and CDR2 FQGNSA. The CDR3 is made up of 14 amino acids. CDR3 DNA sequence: TGTGCCAGCAGCCCCGGACAGAGCACAGATACGCAGTATTTT. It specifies CASSPGQSTDTQYF.

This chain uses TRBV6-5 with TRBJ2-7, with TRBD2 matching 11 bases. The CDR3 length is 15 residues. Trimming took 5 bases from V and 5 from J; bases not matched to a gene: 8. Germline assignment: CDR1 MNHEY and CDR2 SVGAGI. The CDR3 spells CASSGLAGGYDEQYF. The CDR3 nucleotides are TGTGCCAGCAGTGGGTTAGCGGGAGGGTACGACGAGCAGTACTTC.

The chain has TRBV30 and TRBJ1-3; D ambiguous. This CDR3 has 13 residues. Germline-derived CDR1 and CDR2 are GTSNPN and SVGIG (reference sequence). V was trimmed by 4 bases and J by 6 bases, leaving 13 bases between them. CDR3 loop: CAWIPSLLNTIYF. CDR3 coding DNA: TGTGCCTGGATCCCATCACTCCTAAACACCATATATTTT.

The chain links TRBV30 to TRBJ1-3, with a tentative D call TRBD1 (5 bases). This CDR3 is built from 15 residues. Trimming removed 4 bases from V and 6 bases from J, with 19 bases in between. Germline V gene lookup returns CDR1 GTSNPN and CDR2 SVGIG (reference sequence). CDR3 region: CAWNSGEGLANTIYF. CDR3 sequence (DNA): TGTGCCTGGAACTCGGGGGAAGGGTTGGCAAACACCATATATTTT.

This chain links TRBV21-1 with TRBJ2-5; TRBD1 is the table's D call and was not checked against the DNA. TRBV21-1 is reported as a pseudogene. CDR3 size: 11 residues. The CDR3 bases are TGTGCCAGCCCCCCAGGGGAGACCCAGTACTTC. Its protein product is CASPPGETQYF.